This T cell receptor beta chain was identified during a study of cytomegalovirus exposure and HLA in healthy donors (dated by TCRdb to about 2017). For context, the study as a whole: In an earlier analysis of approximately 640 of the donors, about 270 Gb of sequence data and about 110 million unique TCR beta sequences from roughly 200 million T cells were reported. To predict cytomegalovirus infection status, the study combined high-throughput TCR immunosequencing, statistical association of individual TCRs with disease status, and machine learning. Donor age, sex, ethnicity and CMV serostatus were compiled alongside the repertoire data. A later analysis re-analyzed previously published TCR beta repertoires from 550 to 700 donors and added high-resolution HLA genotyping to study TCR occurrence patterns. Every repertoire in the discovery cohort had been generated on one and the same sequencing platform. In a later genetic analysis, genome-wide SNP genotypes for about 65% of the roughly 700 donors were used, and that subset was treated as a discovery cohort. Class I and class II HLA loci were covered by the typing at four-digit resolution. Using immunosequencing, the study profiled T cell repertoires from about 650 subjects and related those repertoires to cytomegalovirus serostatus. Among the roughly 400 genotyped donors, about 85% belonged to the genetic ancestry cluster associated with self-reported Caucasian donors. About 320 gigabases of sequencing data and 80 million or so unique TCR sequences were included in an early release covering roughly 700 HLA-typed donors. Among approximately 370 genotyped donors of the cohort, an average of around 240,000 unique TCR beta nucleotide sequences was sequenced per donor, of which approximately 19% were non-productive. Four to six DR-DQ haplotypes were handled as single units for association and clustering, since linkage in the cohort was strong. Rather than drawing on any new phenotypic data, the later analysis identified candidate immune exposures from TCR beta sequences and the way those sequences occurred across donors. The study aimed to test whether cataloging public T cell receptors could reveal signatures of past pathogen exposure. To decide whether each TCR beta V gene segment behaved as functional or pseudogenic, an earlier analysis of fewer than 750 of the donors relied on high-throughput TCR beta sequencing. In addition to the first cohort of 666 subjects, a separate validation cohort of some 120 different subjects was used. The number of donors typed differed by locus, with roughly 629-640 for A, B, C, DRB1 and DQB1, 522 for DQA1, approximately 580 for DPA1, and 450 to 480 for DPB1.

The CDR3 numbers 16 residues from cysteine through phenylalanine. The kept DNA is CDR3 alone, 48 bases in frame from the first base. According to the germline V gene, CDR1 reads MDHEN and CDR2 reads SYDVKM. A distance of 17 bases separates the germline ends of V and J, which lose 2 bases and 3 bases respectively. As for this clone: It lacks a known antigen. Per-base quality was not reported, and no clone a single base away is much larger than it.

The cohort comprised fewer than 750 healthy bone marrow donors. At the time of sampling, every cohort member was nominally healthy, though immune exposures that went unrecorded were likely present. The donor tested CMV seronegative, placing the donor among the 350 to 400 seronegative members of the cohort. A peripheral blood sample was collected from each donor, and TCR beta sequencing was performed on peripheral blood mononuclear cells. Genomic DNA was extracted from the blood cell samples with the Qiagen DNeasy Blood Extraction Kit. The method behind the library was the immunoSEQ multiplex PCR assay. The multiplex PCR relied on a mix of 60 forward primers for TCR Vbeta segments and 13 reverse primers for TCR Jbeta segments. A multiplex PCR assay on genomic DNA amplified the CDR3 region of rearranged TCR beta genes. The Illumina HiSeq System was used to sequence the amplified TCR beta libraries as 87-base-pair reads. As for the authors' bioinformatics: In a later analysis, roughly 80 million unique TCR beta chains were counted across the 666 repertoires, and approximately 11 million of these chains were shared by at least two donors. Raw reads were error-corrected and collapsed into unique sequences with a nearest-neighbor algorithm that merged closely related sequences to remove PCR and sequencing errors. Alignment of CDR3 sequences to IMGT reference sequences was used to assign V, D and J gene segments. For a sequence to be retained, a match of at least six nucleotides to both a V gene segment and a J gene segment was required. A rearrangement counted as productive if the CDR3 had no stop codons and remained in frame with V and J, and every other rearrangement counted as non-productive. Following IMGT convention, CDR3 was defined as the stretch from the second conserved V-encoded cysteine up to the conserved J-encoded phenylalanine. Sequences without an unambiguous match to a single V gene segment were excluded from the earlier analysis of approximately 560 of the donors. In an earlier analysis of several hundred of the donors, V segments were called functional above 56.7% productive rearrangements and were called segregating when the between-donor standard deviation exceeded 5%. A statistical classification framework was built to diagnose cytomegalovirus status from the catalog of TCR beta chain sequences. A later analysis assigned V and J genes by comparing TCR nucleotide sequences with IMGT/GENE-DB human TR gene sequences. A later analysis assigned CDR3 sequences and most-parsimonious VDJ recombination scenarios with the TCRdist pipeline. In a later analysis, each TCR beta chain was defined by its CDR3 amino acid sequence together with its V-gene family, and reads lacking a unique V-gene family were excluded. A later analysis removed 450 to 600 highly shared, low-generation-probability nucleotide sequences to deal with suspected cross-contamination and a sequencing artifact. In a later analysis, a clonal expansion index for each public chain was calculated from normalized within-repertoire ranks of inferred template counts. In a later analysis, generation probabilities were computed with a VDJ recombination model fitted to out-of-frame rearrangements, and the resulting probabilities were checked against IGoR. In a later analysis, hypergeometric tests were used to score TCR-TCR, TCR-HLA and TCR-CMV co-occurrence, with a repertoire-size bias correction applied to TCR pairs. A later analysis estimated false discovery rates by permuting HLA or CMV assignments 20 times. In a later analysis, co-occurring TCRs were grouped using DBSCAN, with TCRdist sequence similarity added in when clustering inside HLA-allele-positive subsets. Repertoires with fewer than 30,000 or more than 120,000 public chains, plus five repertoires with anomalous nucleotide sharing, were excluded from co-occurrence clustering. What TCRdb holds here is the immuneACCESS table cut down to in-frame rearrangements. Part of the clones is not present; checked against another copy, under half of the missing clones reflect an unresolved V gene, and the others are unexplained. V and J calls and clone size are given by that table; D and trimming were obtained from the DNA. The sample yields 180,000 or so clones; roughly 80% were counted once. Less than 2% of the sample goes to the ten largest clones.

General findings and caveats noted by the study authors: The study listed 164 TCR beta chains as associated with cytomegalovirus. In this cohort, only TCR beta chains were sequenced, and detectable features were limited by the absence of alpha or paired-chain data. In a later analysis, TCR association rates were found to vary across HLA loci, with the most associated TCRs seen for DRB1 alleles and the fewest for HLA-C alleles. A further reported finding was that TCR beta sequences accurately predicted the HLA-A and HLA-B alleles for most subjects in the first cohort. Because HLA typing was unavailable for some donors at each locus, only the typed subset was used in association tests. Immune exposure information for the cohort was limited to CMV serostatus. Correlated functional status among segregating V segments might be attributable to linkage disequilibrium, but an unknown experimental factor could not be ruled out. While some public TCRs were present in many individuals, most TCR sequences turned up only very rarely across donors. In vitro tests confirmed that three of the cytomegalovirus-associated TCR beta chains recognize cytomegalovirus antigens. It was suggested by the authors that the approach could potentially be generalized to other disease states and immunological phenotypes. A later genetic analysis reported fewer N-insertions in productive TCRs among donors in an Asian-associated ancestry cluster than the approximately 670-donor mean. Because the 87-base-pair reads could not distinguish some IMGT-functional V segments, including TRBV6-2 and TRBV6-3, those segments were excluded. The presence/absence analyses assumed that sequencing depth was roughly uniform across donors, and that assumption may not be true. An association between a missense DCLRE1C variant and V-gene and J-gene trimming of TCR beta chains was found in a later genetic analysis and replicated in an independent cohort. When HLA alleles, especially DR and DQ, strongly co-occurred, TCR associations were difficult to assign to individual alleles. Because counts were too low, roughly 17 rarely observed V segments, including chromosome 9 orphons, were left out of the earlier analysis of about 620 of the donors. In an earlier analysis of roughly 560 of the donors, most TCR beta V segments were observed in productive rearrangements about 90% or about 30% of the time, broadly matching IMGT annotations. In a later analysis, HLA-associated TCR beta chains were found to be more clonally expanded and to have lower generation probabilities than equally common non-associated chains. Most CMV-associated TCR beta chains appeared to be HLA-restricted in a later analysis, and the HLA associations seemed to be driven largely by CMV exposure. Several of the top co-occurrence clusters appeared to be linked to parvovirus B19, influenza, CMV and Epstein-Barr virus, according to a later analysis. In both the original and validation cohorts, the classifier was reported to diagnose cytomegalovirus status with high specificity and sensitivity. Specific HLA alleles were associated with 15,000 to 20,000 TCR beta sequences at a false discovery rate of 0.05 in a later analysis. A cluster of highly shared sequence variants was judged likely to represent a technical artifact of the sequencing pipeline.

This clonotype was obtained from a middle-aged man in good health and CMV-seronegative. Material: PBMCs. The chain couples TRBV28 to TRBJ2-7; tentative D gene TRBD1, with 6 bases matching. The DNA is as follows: TGTGCCAGCAGTTTAAGGGGCAGGGGAAGGAGCTACGAGCAGTACTTC. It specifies CASSLRGRGRSYEQYF.